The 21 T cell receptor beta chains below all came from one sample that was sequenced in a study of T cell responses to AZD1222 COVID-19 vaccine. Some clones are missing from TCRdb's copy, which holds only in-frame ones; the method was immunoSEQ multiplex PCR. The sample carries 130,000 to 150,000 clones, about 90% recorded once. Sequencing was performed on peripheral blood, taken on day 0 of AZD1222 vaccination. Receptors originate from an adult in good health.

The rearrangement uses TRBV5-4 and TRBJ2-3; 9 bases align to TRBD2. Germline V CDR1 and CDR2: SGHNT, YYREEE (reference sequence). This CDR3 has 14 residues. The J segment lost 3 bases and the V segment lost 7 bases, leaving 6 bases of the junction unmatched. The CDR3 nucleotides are TGTGCCAGCCTCCCGCGGGGGGGAACAGATACGCAGTATTTT. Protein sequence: CASLPRGGTDTQYF.

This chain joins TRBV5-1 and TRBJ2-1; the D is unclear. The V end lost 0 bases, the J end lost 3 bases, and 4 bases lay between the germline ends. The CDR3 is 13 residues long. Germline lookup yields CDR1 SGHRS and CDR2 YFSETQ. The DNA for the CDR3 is TGCGCCAGCAGCTTGGGGGACTACAATGAGCAGTTCTTC. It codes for CASSLGDYNEQFF.

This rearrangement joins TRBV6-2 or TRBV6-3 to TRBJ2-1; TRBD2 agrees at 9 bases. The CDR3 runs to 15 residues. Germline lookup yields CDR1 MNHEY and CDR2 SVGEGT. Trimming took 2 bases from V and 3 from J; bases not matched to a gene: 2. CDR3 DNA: TGTGCCAGCAGTTACCAGCGGGGGGACTACAATGAGCAGTTCTTC. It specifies CASSYQRGDYNEQFF.

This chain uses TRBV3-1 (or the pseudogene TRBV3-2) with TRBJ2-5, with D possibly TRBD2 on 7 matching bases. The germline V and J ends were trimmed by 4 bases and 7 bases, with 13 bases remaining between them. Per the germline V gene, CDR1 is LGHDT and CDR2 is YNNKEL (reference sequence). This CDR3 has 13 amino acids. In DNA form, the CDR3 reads TGTGCCAGCAGCCCCACCGCGGGGGCGACCCAGTACTTC. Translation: CASSPTAGATQYF.

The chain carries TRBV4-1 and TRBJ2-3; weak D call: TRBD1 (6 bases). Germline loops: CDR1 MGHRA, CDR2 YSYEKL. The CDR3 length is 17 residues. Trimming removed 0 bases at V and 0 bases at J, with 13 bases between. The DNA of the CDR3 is TGCGCCAGCAGCCAAGACCTAAACAGGGCTAGCACAGATACGCAGTATTTT. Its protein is CASSQDLNRASTDTQYF.

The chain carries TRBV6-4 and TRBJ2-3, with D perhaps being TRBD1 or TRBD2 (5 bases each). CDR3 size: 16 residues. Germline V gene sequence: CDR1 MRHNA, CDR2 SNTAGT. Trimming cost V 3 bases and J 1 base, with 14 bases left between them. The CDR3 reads CASSEGTTDGTDTQYF. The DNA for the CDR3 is TGTGCCAGCAGTGAAGGGACCACCGACGGCACAGATACGCAGTATTTT.

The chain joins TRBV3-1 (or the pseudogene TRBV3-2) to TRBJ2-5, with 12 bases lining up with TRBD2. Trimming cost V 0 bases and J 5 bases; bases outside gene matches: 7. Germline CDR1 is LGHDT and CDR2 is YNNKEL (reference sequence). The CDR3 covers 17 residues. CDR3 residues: CASSQDRASGGAETQYF. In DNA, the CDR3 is TGTGCCAGCAGCCAAGATAGGGCTAGCGGGGGGGCTGAGACCCAGTACTTC.

The CDR3 here is CASREYSNQPQHF. The CDR3 DNA sequence: TGTGCCAGCAGAGAATATAGCAATCAGCCCCAGCATTTT. The rearrangement links TRBV2 to TRBJ1-5; D unresolved. The CDR3 loop spans 13 amino acids. Germline V lookup: CDR1 SNHLY, CDR2 FYNNEI. The V end lost 6 bases, the J end lost 0 bases, and 6 bases lay between the germline ends.

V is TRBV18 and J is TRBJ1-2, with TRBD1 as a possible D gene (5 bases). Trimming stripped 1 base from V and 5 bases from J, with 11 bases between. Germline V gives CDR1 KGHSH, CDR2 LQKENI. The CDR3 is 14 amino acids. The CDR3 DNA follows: TGTGCCAGCTCACCACTTGGACAAGATTATGGCTACACCTTC. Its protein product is CASSPLGQDYGYTF.

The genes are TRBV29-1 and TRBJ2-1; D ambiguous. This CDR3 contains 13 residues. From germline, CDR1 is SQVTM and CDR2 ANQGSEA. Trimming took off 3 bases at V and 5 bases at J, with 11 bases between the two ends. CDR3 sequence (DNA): TGCAGCGTTGACAAGGATAGGGACAATGAGCAGTTCTTC. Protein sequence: CSVDKDRDNEQFF.

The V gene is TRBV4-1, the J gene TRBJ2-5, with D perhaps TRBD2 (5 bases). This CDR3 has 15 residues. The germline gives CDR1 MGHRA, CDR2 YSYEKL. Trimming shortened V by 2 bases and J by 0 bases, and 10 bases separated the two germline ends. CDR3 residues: CASSQSPGYQETQYF. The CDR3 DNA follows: TGCGCCAGCAGCCAATCCCCGGGGTACCAAGAGACCCAGTACTTC.

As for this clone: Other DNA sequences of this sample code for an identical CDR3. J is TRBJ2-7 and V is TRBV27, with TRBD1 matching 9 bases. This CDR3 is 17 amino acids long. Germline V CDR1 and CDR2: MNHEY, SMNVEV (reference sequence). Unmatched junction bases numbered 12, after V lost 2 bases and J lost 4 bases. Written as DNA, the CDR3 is TGTGCCAGCAGTTTAAGCCCTCCAGACAGGGGGATGTACGAGCAGTACTTC. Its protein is CASSLSPPDRGMYEQYF.

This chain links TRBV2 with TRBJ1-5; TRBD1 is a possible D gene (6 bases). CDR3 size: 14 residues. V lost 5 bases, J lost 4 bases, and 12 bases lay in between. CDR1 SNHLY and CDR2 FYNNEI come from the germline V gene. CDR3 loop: CASSLDSLNQPQHF. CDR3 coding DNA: TGTGCCAGCAGTCTGGACAGCCTTAATCAGCCCCAGCATTTT.

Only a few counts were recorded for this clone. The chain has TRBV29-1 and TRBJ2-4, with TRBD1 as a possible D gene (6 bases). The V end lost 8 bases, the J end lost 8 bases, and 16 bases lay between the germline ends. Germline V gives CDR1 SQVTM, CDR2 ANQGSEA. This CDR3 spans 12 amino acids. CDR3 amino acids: CSITTGSDIQYF. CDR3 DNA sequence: TGCAGCATTACTACAGGGTCGGACATTCAGTACTTC.

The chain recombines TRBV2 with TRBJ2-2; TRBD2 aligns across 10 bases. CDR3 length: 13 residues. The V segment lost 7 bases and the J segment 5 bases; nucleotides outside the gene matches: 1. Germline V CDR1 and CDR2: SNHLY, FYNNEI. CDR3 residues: CASKGLATGELFF. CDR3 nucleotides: TGTGCCAGCAAGGGACTAGCGACCGGGGAGCTGTTTTTT.

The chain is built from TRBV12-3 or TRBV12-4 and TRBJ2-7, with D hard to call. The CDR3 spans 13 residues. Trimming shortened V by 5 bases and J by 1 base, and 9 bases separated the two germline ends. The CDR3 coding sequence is TGTGCCAGCAGTGTCACCCCTTCCTACGAGCAGTACTTC. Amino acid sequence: CASSVTPSYEQYF.

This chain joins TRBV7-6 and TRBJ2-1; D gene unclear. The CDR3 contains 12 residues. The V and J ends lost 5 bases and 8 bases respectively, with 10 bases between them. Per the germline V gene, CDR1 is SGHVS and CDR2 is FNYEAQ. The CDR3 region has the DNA TGTGCCAGCAGCCCCATACCGGATGAGCAGTTCTTC. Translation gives CASSPIPDEQFF.

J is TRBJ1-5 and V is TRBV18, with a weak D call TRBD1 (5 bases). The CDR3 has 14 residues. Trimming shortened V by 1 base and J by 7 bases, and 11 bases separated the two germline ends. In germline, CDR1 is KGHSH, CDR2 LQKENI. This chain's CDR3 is CASSPQRDGQPQHF. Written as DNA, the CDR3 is TGTGCCAGCTCACCACAAAGGGACGGGCAGCCCCAGCATTTT.

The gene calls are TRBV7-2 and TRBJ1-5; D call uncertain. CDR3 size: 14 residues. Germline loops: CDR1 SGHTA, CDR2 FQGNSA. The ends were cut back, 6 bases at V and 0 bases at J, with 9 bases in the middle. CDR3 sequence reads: CASSSQHSNQPQHF. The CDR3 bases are TGTGCCAGCAGTTCCCAGCATAGCAATCAGCCCCAGCATTTT.

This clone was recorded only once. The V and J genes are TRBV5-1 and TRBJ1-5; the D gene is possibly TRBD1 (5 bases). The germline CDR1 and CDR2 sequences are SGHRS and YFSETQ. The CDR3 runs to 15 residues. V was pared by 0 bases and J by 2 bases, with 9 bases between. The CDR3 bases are TGCGCCAGCAGCTTGGAGGGGTCGGGCAATCAGCCCCAGCATTTT. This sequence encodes CASSLEGSGNQPQHF.

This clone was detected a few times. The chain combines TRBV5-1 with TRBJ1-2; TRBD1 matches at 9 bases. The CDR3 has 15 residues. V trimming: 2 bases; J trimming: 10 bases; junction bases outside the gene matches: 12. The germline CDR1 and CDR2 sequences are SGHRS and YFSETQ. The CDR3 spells CASSFAGGTGSFYTF. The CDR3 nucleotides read TGCGCCAGCAGCTTCGCCGGCGGGACAGGGTCGTTCTACACCTTC.